This TCR beta chain was obtained from a study of cytomegalovirus exposure and HLA in healthy donors. Study outcomes and limitations: Segments of the TCR beta V type were, in most cases, productive about 87% or about 30% of the time in an earlier analysis. At a 0.05 false discovery rate, a later analysis found some 18,000 TCR beta sequences to be associated with HLA alleles.

The PCR used 60 Vbeta and 13 Jbeta primers. Authors' data handling: A later analysis counted approximately 80 million unique TCR beta chains, some 11 million shared. The repertoire was sequenced with immunoSEQ multiplex PCR; TCRdb's copy has only in-frame clones and lacks some. That table gives V, J and clone size, and the DNA gave D and trimming. Altogether over 130,000 clones are present, roughly 88% being singletons, with the ten largest covering about 0.51%. Per germline, CDR1 KGHSH and CDR2 LQKENI. Unmatched junction bases numbered 2, after V lost 0 bases and J lost 5 bases. The CDR3 contains 14 residues. Remarks on this clone: Antigen unknown.

The sequence was obtained from a woman aged 40 to 50 in good health and CMV-seronegative. Input material: PBMCs. The genes are TRBV18 and TRBJ2-3, with 7 bases aligning to TRBD2. The CDR3 sequence is CASSPPSSGDTQYF. In DNA form, the CDR3 reads TGTGCCAGCTCACCACCCTCTAGCGGAGATACGCAGTATTTT.